The 28 T cell receptor beta chains given below trace back to one sample, sequenced in a study of Graves' ophthalmopathy and Graves' hyperthyroidism. RNA transcripts were the template, and TCR beta CDR3 regions were amplified from them. Investigators did first-round RT-PCR with HTBI primers, then second-round multiplex PCR. TCRdb fed the multiplex PCR reads into MiXCR, producing one record per CDR3 protein. Altogether 900,000 to 1,200,000 distinct CDR3 sequences are present, 36% being singletons, with the ten largest covering roughly 10%. Source material: peripheral blood or thyroid tissue (not recorded which). The origin of the receptors is an adult man with Graves' hyperthyroidism.

The chain recombines TRBV7-8 with TRBJ1-2; a possible D gene is TRBD1 (5 bases). V lost 3 bases, J lost 6 bases, and 17 bases lay in between. This CDR3 spans 15 amino acids. Germline V gene lookup returns CDR1 SGHVS and CDR2 FQNEAQ. The CDR3 spells CASSLPRVPVNGYTF. As DNA, the CDR3 is TGTGCCAGCAGCTTGCCCAGGGTCCCGGTCAATGGCTACACCTTC.

This clonotype was seen many times. The gene calls are TRBV7-2 and TRBJ1-2; D is ambiguous. Germline assignment: CDR1 SGHTA and CDR2 FQGNSA. V dropped 4 bases and J dropped 6 bases, with 18 bases sitting between them. This CDR3 has 15 residues. In DNA, the CDR3 is TGTGCCAGCAGCTCCGGACGTCGTTGGACGGATGGCTACACCTTC. Protein product: CASSSGRRWTDGYTF.

This chain joins TRBV11-2 and TRBJ1-2, with D tentatively TRBD1 (5 bases). The ends were cut back, 4 bases at V and 0 bases at J, with 21 bases in the middle. This CDR3 has 18 amino acids. Per germline, CDR1 SGHAT and CDR2 FQNNGV. CDR3 loop: CASSSTAGRPPANYGYTF. The CDR3 coding sequence is TGTGCCAGCAGCTCAACCGCAGGGAGACCCCCGGCTAACTATGGCTACACCTTC. Using reference TRBV11-2 and TRBJ1-2 for the parts outside the CDR3, the full variable domain is EAGVAQSPRYKIIEKRQSVAFWCNPISGHATLYWYQQILGQGPKLLIQFQNNGVVDDSQLPKDRFSAERLKGVDSTLKIQPAKLEDSAVYLCASSSTAGRPPANYGYTFGSGTRLTVV.

This clonotype has just a few counts. J is TRBJ2-7 and V is TRBV4-1; 8 positions match TRBD2. This CDR3 is built from 16 residues. Losses at the gene ends were 0 bases for V and 5 bases for J; bases not matched to a gene: 9. Germline CDR1 reads MGHRA; CDR2 reads YSYEKL. CDR3 sequence: CASSQESGSFPHEQYF. The DNA for the CDR3 is TGCGCCAGCAGCCAAGAAAGCGGGAGTTTCCCCCACGAGCAGTACTTC.

This clonotype was seen ten or more times. The chain couples TRBV29-1 to TRBJ2-7; D may be TRBD2 (6 bases). The germline CDR1 and CDR2 sequences are SQVTM and ANQGSEA. This CDR3 is built from 14 residues. V was shortened by 4 bases and J by 1 base, with 14 bases between the two germline ends. CDR3 residues: CSVAAGSLSYEQYF. The CDR3 nucleotides read TGCAGCGTTGCCGCGGGATCTCTATCCTACGAGCAGTACTTC.

Many counts were recorded for this clonotype. The V gene is TRBV4-3, the J gene TRBJ1-2, with a possible D match to TRBD1 (6 bases). Looked up from germline, CDR1 is LGHNA and CDR2 is YSLEER. The V and J ends lost 1 base and 1 base respectively, with 13 bases between them. This CDR3 is 16 amino acids long. In nucleotides, the CDR3 is TGCGCCAGCAGCCAAGGAACAGGGAGGGGTAACTATGGCTACACCTTC. This gives the protein CASSQGTGRGNYGYTF.

This clonotype was seen ten or more times. The chain joins TRBV11-2 to TRBJ2-7, with 9 nucleotides matching TRBD1. Germline-derived CDR1 and CDR2 are SGHAT and FQNNGV. This CDR3 has 16 amino acids. V was clipped by 4 bases and J by 1 base; unmatched bases: 8. This CDR3 reads CASSSLQGARSYEQYF. DNA for the CDR3: TGTGCCAGCAGCTCATTACAGGGGGCAAGGTCCTACGAGCAGTACTTC. Looking up the rest from reference TRBV11-2 and TRBJ2-7 gives the full variable domain: EAGVAQSPRYKIIEKRQSVAFWCNPISGHATLYWYQQILGQGPKLLIQFQNNGVVDDSQLPKDRFSAERLKGVDSTLKIQPAKLEDSAVYLCASSSLQGARSYEQYFGPGTRLTVT.

In this sample, this clonotype turned up a few times. The chain has TRBV25-1 and TRBJ1-2; D possibly corresponds to TRBD1 (5 bases). V gave up 7 bases and J gave up 6 bases, with 15 bases separating them. From germline, CDR1 is MGHDK and CDR2 SYGVNS. This CDR3 is 13 amino acids long. CDR3 nucleotides: TGTGCCAGCACCCCGGGGGGAGTAAATGGCTACACCTTC. This sequence encodes CASTPGGVNGYTF.

This chain connects TRBV25-1 to TRBJ1-4; D possibly corresponds to TRBD1 (6 bases). Trimming took off 6 bases at V and 8 bases at J, with 16 bases between the two ends. From germline, CDR1 is MGHDK and CDR2 SYGVNS. The CDR3 is 14 amino acids. CDR3 in DNA: TGTGCCAGCAGATCCGGGGGGGGGCGAGAAAAACTGTTTTTT. Amino acid sequence: CASRSGGGREKLFF.

Ten or more counts support this clonotype. The chain is built from TRBV29-1 and TRBJ2-2; 12 nucleotides agree with TRBD2. Trimming cost V 0 bases and J 1 base; bases outside gene matches: 3. Per the germline V gene, CDR1 is SQVTM and CDR2 is ANQGSEA. This CDR3 comprises 17 residues. The CDR3 protein is CSVEDWTSGVNTGELFF. CDR3 DNA sequence: TGCAGCGTTGAAGATTGGACTAGCGGGGTGAACACCGGGGAGCTGTTTTTT.

This clonotype was seen more than once but under ten times. The chain combines TRBV19 with TRBJ1-5; a weak D match, TRBD1 (6 bases). V lost 2 bases, J lost 5 bases, and 10 bases lay in between. Germline CDR1 and CDR2: LNHDA and SQIVND (reference sequence). The CDR3 has 14 residues. Here the CDR3 reads CASSINRDHQPQHF. The CDR3 nucleotides read TGTGCCAGTAGTATAAACAGGGATCATCAGCCCCAGCATTTT.

V is TRBV2 and J is TRBJ1-1, with D perhaps matching TRBD1 (5 bases). The germline V gene encodes CDR1 SNHLY and CDR2 FYNNEI. V was clipped by 6 bases and J by 6 bases, with 8 bases between them. This CDR3 region has 11 residues. The CDR3 DNA follows: TGTGCCAGCAGGGGGGGTCCTGAAGCTTTCTTT. It is translated as CASRGGPEAFF.

On this clonotype itself: An end of the junction does not agree with germline; a read error may underlie this. This chain links TRBV19 with TRBJ2-6; TRBD1 aligns across 9 bases. This CDR3 is built from 17 residues. In germline, CDR1 is LNHDA, CDR2 SQIVND (reference sequence). DNA for the CDR3: TGCGCCAGCAGCCAGGGACAGGGCTTCTTCGGGGCCAACGTCCTGACTTTC. Its protein is CASSQGQGFFGANVLTF.

This chain joins TRBV2 and TRBJ1-5, with TRBD1 matching 7 bases. With V trimmed by 8 bases and J by 2 bases, 12 bases remained unmatched. This CDR3 has 16 amino acids. Germline CDR1 is SNHLY and CDR2 is FYNNEI. The CDR3 loop reads CASRRQGLTRNQPQHF. For the CDR3, the DNA is TGTGCCAGCCGTCGACAGGGATTGACCCGCAATCAGCCCCAGCATTTT.

The table lists this clonotype with many counts. The rearrangement uses TRBV10-3 and TRBJ1-6, with 8 bases fitting TRBD1. The CDR3 runs to 16 residues. V gave up 10 bases and J gave up 7 bases; unmatched junction bases: 15. In germline, CDR1 is ENHRY, CDR2 SYGVKD. The CDR3 loop is CASSRRGQGWNSPLHF. For the CDR3, the DNA is TGTGCCAGCAGCCGCAGGGGGCAAGGATGGAATTCACCCCTCCACTTT.

At least ten counts were recorded for this clonotype. This sequence joins TRBV7-9 and TRBJ2-7; the D is unclear. The ends were cut back, 5 bases at V and 5 bases at J, with 10 bases in the middle. This CDR3 has 12 amino acids. Germline CDR1 reads SEHNR; CDR2 reads FQNEAQ (reference sequence). The CDR3 spells CASSPESNEQYF. The CDR3 coding sequence is TGTGCCAGCAGCCCCGAGTCGAACGAGCAGTACTTC.

The chain combines TRBV4-3 with TRBJ1-2; TRBD1 agrees at 12 bases. CDR3 size: 17 residues. Germline CDR1 LGHNA, CDR2 YSLEER. Germline trimming cut 2 bases from V and 5 bases from J; bases unmatched to any gene: 9. The CDR3 protein is CASSQRPGDRGQYGYTF. Here the CDR3 DNA reads TGCGCCAGCAGCCAACGCCCCGGGGACAGGGGGCAATATGGCTACACCTTC.

Many counts were recorded for this clonotype. The rearrangement joins TRBV7-6 to TRBJ2-2; TRBD2 agrees at 8 bases. Germline V CDR1 and CDR2: SGHVS, FNYEAQ. The CDR3 runs to 19 residues. With V trimmed by 4 bases and J by 5 bases, 18 bases remained unmatched. This CDR3 reads CASSSEFYQRERGTGELFF. DNA of the CDR3: TGTGCCAGCAGCTCCGAGTTCTACCAGCGGGAGAGGGGGACCGGGGAGCTGTTTTTT.

The V call is TRBV6-2 or TRBV6-3, the J call TRBJ1-2; no reliable D call. Trimming took off 6 bases at V and 1 base at J, with 15 bases between the two ends. CDR3 length: 15 residues. Germline V CDR1 and CDR2: MNHEY, SVGEGT. Written as DNA, the CDR3 is TGTGCCAGCAGCGACGGACGGACCAGTAACTATGGCTACACCTTC. Translated: CASSDGRTSNYGYTF.

This rearrangement joins TRBV12-3 or TRBV12-4 to TRBJ2-5, with 9 bases that match TRBD2. The CDR3 sequence is 14 residues long. V shed 6 bases, J shed 4 bases, and the junction held 6 bases outside the gene matches. In DNA, the CDR3 is TGTGCCAGCAGCCGTAGCGGGAGTGCAGAGACCCAGTACTTC. Translating gives CASSRSGSAETQYF.

At least ten counts were recorded for this clonotype. The rearrangement links TRBV10-3 to TRBJ2-6; D is uncertain. The CDR3 is 13 amino acids. Trimming cost V 10 bases and J 0 bases, with 7 bases left between them. The germline CDR1 and CDR2 sequences are ENHRY and SYGVKD. The CDR3 sequence is CATTVSGANVLTF. The CDR3 bases are TGTGCCACCACGGTCTCTGGGGCCAACGTCCTGACTTTC.

This clonotype was seen many times. The rearrangement joins TRBV7-2 to TRBJ2-2; no clear D gene. The germline V gene has CDR1 SGHTA and CDR2 FQGNSA. Trimming shortened V by 2 bases and J by 4 bases, and 8 bases separated the two germline ends. There are 14 residues in the CDR3. In nucleotides, the CDR3 is TGTGCCAGCAGCTTAAGTCTCCTCACCGGGGAGCTGTTTTTT. Translating gives CASSLSLLTGELFF.

Only a few counts were recorded for this clonotype. The chain couples TRBV4-3 to TRBJ2-2; D perhaps matches TRBD2 (5 bases). The CDR3 is 16 amino acids. V was shortened by 1 base and J by 2 bases, with 11 bases between the two germline ends. From germline, CDR1 is LGHNA and CDR2 YSLEER. The CDR3 here is CASSQGRTYNTGELFF. DNA for the CDR3: TGCGCCAGCAGCCAAGGGAGGACCTATAACACCGGGGAGCTGTTTTTT.

This clonotype was counted many times. The chain combines TRBV6-5 with TRBJ2-2; D is tentatively TRBD1 or TRBD2 (5 bases each). The CDR3 runs to 13 residues. Trimming left V 6 bases short and J 8 bases short, with 13 bases between. Germline V CDR1 and CDR2: MNHEY, SVGAGI. For the CDR3, the DNA is TGTGCCAGCAGAGCTCAAGGGACGGGGGAGCTGTTTTTT. Amino acids: CASRAQGTGELFF.

As concerns this clonotype: One end of the junction varies from germline; a read error may be responsible. V gene TRBV5-6 combines with J gene TRBJ1-2; the D gene is possibly TRBD1 (6 bases). This CDR3 is built from 16 residues. The germline V gene has CDR1 SGHDT and CDR2 YYEEEE. CDR3 in amino acids: CASSLGDTIGAYGYTF. CDR3 in DNA: TGTGCCAGCAGTTTGGGGGACACAATCGGGGCCTATGGCTACACCTTC.

About this clonotype: The junction does not match germline at one end; this may be a read error. This chain connects TRBV5-1 to TRBJ2-7, with D unclear. CDR3 length equals 10 residues. Germline values: CDR1 SGHRS, CDR2 YFSETQ. The CDR3 region is CASRFSVQYF. The CDR3 region has the DNA TGCGCCAGCCGCTTTTCGGTGCAGTACTTC.

This clonotype was seen repeatedly, ten times or more. Written as DNA, the CDR3 is TGTGCCAGTAGTTCCGGATGGACAGGGGGAGGCAATCAGCCCCAGCATTTT. Encoded protein: CASSSGWTGGGNQPQHF. The chain carries TRBV19 and TRBJ1-5; 10 bases map to TRBD1. The length of the CDR3 is 17 residues. Germline V gene data show CDR1 as LNHDA and CDR2 as SQIVND (reference sequence). After removal of 5 bases from V and 2 bases from J, the junction contained 9 bases not matched to a gene. Using reference TRBV19 and TRBJ1-5 for the parts outside the CDR3, the full variable domain is DGGITQSPKYLFRKEGQNVTLSCEQNLNHDAMYWYRQDPGQGLRLIYYSQIVNDFQKGDIAEGYSVSREKKESFPLTVTSAQKNPTAFYLCASSSGWTGGGNQPQHFGDGTRLSIL.

The chain uses TRBV20-1 and TRBJ2-2; no firm D call. The CDR3 length is 13 residues. CDR1 DFQATT and CDR2 SNEGSKA come from the germline V gene (reference sequence). The V end was cut by 0 bases, the J end by 5 bases, with 7 bases between. CDR3 in amino acids: CSARDGRTGELFF. The CDR3 region has the DNA TGCAGTGCTAGAGATGGGCGTACCGGGGAGCTGTTTTTT.